The 8 T cell receptor beta chains below all came from one sample that was sequenced in a study of blood T cell repertoires in COVID-19. The table came from immunoSEQ multiplex PCR; TCRdb's copy has only in-frame clones and leaves some out. The data show roughly 230,000 clones, with 80% to 85% seen just once and around 3.6% held by the top ten. The sample comprised PBMCs or T cells enriched from blood (not recorded which). The receptors were gathered from a man aged 50 to 59 who had recovered from COVID-19.

The chain recombines TRBV3-1 (or the pseudogene TRBV3-2) with TRBJ1-4; no reliable D call. This CDR3 has 14 residues. CDR1 is LGHDT, CDR2 YNNKEL, per germline (reference sequence). The ends were cut back, 3 bases at V and 8 bases at J, with 13 bases in the middle. CDR3 residues: CASSQEGRKEKLFF. In DNA, the CDR3 is TGTGCCAGCAGCCAGGAGGGTCGGAAAGAAAAACTGTTTTTT.

The CDR3 loop reads CASWDRQTYEQYF. The CDR3 nucleotides are TGCGCCAGCTGGGACAGGCAGACGTACGAGCAGTACTTC. The chain employs TRBV5-1 and TRBJ2-7; TRBD1 agrees at 8 bases. The V segment lost 7 bases and the J segment 4 bases; nucleotides outside the gene matches: 7. Germline CDR1 and CDR2: SGHRS and YFSETQ. CDR3 length: 13 residues.

The chain is built from TRBV7-2 and TRBJ1-1; TRBD1 might be the D (5 bases). The V end was cut by 0 bases, the J end by 1 base, with 9 bases between. Germline CDR1 SGHTA, CDR2 FQGNSA. The CDR3 contains 15 residues. The CDR3 here is CASSLAVRENTEAFF. CDR3 in DNA: TGTGCCAGCAGCTTAGCGGTCAGGGAGAACACTGAAGCTTTCTTT.

J is TRBJ1-1 and V is TRBV12-3 or TRBV12-4, with D hard to call. V lost 2 bases and J 4 bases, leaving 8 bases between the germline ends. The CDR3 spans 13 residues. CDR3: CASSLQVSTEAFF. The CDR3 nucleotides read TGTGCCAGCAGTTTACAGGTGTCCACTGAAGCTTTCTTT.

The rearrangement joins TRBV5-1 to TRBJ1-3, with D perhaps matching TRBD1 (5 bases). CDR1 and CDR2 (germline): SGHRS, YFSETQ. CDR3 length: 16 amino acids. Trimming shortened V by 0 bases and J by 0 bases, and 10 bases separated the two germline ends. CDR3 nucleotide sequence: TGCGCCAGCAGCTTGGCGTCTGGGGCCTCTGGAAACACCATATATTTT. This gives the protein CASSLASGASGNTIYF. The full variable domain, completed using reference TRBV5-1 and TRBJ1-3, is KAGVTQTPRYLIKTRGQQVTLSCSPISGHRSVSWYQQTPGQGLQFLFEYFSETQRNKGNFPGRFSGRQFSNSRSEMNVSTLELGDSALYLCASSLASGASGNTIYFGEGSWLTVV.

The rearrangement links TRBV9 to TRBJ2-3; TRBD1 agrees at 9 bases. The CDR3 consists of 15 residues. The germline CDR1 and CDR2 sequences are SGDLS and YYNGEE. With V trimmed by 6 bases and J by 4 bases, 9 bases remained unmatched. CDR3 residues: CASTPGTGKADTQYF. CDR3 coding DNA: TGTGCCAGCACCCCCGGGACAGGGAAAGCAGATACGCAGTATTTT. Full variable domain (rest looked up from reference TRBV9 and TRBJ2-3): DSGVTQTPKHLITATGQRVTLRCSPRSGDLSVYWYQQSLDQGLQFLIQYYNGEERAKGNILERFSAQQFPDLHSELNLSSLELGDSALYFCASTPGTGKADTQYFGPGTRLTVL.

The V gene is TRBV10-2, the J gene TRBJ1-1; 8 bases are a match to TRBD1. Per germline, CDR1 WSHSY and CDR2 SAAADI. The CDR3 is 14 residues long. Trimming cost V 3 bases and J 11 bases; bases outside gene matches: 11. The CDR3 region is CASSDQGAKTEAFF. For the CDR3, the DNA is TGCGCCAGCAGTGATCAGGGGGCTAAGACAGAGGCTTTCTTT.

The rearrangement links TRBV7-9 to TRBJ1-5, with D perhaps TRBD1 (5 bases). The CDR3 contains 16 residues. The V gene's germline CDR1 is SEHNR and CDR2 FQNEAQ (reference sequence). Trimming left V 5 bases short and J 1 base short, with 15 bases between. The DNA of the CDR3 is TGTGCCAGCAGCCCAGCGGGGGATCAGAGCAATCAGCCCCAGCATTTT. It encodes CASSPAGDQSNQPQHF.